Listed below are T cell receptor beta chains from one sample, sequenced in a study of siplizumab effects on memory and regulatory T cells. The repertoire was sequenced with immunoSEQ multiplex PCR; TCRdb's copy has only in-frame clones and lacks some. The sample consists of some 96,000 clones, about 95% of them appearing once. Material: non-Treg CD4+ T cells sorted from blood. The receptors originated from a human donor in good health. The CDR3 runs from the conserved cysteine through the conserved F or W. D genes are given only for firm matches. Clone size, where shown, is once, few, many, or a class for clones that have expanded.

TRBJ1-1 TRBV18 - - CASSPLIRTEAFF TGTGCCAGCTCACCTCTTATTAGGACTGAAGCTTTCTTT
TRBJ1-1 TRBV14 - - CASSLSYVGTTTGSTEAFF TGTGCCAGCAGCCTATCCTATGTCGGGACAACAACCGGGTCCACTGAAGCTTTCTTT
TRBJ2-1 TRBV5-6 - - CASSLTSRSPYNEQFF TGTGCCAGCAGCTTGACTAGCAGGAGTCCCTACAATGAGCAGTTCTTC
TRBJ2-3 TRBV4-2 TRBD1 - CASSQDWTGGTDTQYF TGTGCCAGCAGCCAAGATTGGACAGGGGGTACAGATACGCAGTATTTT
TRBJ1-4 TRBV12-5 - - CASGPSSKEKLFF TGTGCTAGTGGTCCCTCGTCAAAGGAAAAACTGTTTTTT
TRBJ2-7 TRBV19 TRBD2 once CASSMGGSGTTYEQYF TGTGCCAGTAGTATGGGAGGTAGCGGGACAACCTACGAGCAGTACTTC
TRBJ1-6 TRBV5-4 - - CASSLDVTESPLHF TGTGCCAGCAGCTTGGATGTGACTGAATCACCCCTCCACTTT
TRBJ1-1 TRBV2 - - CASRVSGTEAFF TGTGCCAGCCGTGTCTCGGGAACTGAAGCTTTCTTT
TRBJ2-2 TRBV6-1 - - CASRAFGGGELFF TGTGCCAGCAGGGCCTTCGGAGGGGGGGAGCTGTTTTTT
TRBJ1-5 TRBV18 - - CASSPDREGANQPQHF TGTGCCAGCTCACCGGATCGGGAGGGAGCTAATCAGCCCCAGCATTTT
TRBJ1-1 TRBV18 - - CASSPAESGKAFF TGTGCCAGCTCACCAGCCGAGAGTGGGAAAGCTTTCTTT
TRBJ2-3 TRBV11-1 - - CASSLRVGGSTDTQYF TGTGCCAGCAGCTTACGTGTGGGAGGTAGCACAGATACGCAGTATTTT
TRBJ2-4 TRBV6-5 - - CASSYRWTTKNIQYF TGTGCCAGCAGTTACCGGTGGACAACCAAAAACATTCAGTACTTC
TRBJ1-2 TRBV28 - - CATQKYGYTF TGTGCCACCCAAAAGTATGGCTACACCTTC
TRBJ2-7 TRBV18 TRBD1 - CASSTDSGTGLYEQYF TGTGCCAGCTCAACGGATTCCGGGACAGGGCTCTACGAGCAGTACTTC
TRBJ2-7 TRBV5-1 TRBD1 - CASSRTGTNYEQYF TGCGCCAGCAGCAGGACAGGGACGAACTACGAGCAGTACTTC
TRBJ2-3 TRBV25-1 TRBD2 few CASSELEGGRTDTQYF TGTGCCAGCAGTGAATTGGAGGGAGGGAGGACAGATACGCAGTATTTT
TRBJ2-7 TRBV10-3 - - CAISDPGSPVVYEQYF TGTGCCATCAGTGACCCCGGGTCCCCAGTGGTATACGAGCAGTACTTC
TRBJ2-5 TRBV28 - - CASSFAYQETQYF TGTGCCAGCAGTTTCGCTTACCAAGAGACCCAGTACTTC
TRBJ2-7 TRBV18 TRBD2 once CASSPPVSGTYEQYF TGTGCCAGCTCACCTCCGGTTAGCGGGACCTACGAGCAGTACTTC
TRBJ1-1 TRBV5-6 - - CASVSFSRPGAFF TGTGCCAGCGTGAGTTTTTCCCGTCCCGGAGCTTTCTTT
TRBJ2-1 TRBV7-2 TRBD2 - CASSLAGTSSNEQFF TGTGCCAGCAGCTTAGCGGGGACTAGCAGCAATGAGCAGTTCTTC
TRBJ1-5 TRBV5-6 - - CASSLQGPGPQHF TGTGCCAGCAGCTTGCAGGGTCCGGGACCCCAGCATTTT
TRBJ1-5 TRBV10-3 TRBD1 once CAISAGTGENQPQHF TGTGCCATCAGTGCCGGGACAGGGGAAAATCAGCCCCAGCATTTT
TRBJ1-2 TRBV7-9 TRBD1 - CASSYPGQGAPPYGYTF TGTGCCAGCAGCTACCCGGGACAGGGGGCGCCGCCTTATGGCTACACCTTC
TRBJ2-7 TRBV7-6 TRBD2 - CASSLGGPSGTYEQYF TGTGCCAGCAGCTTAGGGGGGCCTAGCGGGACCTACGAGCAGTACTTC
TRBJ2-3 TRBV6-1 - - CASRNRQGWADTQYF TGTGCCAGCAGAAATAGACAAGGTTGGGCAGATACGCAGTATTTT
TRBJ1-2 TRBV6-1 - few CASSEQGTYGYTF TGTGCCAGCAGTGAACAGGGAACTTATGGCTACACCTTC
TRBJ2-1 TRBV11-1 - - CASSKNKNEQFF TGTGCCAGCAGCAAAAACAAGAATGAGCAGTTCTTC
TRBJ1-5 TRBV25-1 - - CASSDGLGGSQPQHF TGTGCCAGCAGTGACGGCCTAGGGGGTAGCCAGCCCCAGCATTTT
TRBJ2-7 TRBV2 - - CASSSVGPGEQYF TGTGCCAGCAGTAGTGTCGGGCCCGGCGAGCAGTACTTC
TRBJ2-1 TRBV5-4 - - CASSSGMGNEQFF TGTGCCAGCAGCTCCGGGATGGGTAATGAGCAGTTCTTC
TRBJ2-2 TRBV9 TRBD2 - CASSVVGSLAGNTGELFF TGTGCCAGCAGCGTAGTGGGGAGTCTAGCGGGGAACACCGGGGAGCTGTTTTTT
TRBJ2-5 TRBV27 - - CASSWGGIETQYF TGTGCCAGCAGTTGGGGCGGGATTGAGACCCAGTACTTC
TRBJ2-3 TRBV19 - - CASSIGTAPVAQYF TGTGCCAGTAGTATAGGGACTGCCCCAGTTGCGCAGTATTTT
TRBJ2-7 TRBV11-2 - - CASSYRPGVYEQYF TGTGCCAGCAGCTACCGACCAGGGGTCTACGAGCAGTACTTC
TRBJ2-7 TRBV5-6 - - CASSFLQGTYEQYF TGTGCCAGCAGCTTTTTACAGGGCACCTACGAGCAGTACTTC
TRBJ2-6 TRBV6-6 - - CASSYSASSGANVLTF TGTGCCAGCAGTTACTCTGCTAGCTCTGGGGCCAACGTCCTGACTTTC
TRBJ1-1 TRBV29-1 TRBD1 - CSVDRDRVYTEAFF TGCAGCGTTGACCGGGACAGGGTATACACTGAAGCTTTCTTT
TRBJ2-7 TRBV7-9 TRBD2 - CASSFPTSSPYEQYF TGTGCCAGCAGCTTTCCGACTAGCAGCCCCTACGAGCAGTACTTC
TRBJ1-2 TRBV19 - - CASSLQGFYGYTF TGTGCCAGTAGTTTACAGGGATTCTATGGCTACACCTTC
TRBJ1-1 TRBV6-1 - - CASSEASGGSSAFF TGTGCCAGCAGTGAAGCGTCGGGCGGAAGTTCGGCTTTCTTT
TRBJ1-4 TRBV5-6 - - CASSSYAGGYATNEKLFF TGTGCCAGCAGCTCATATGCGGGAGGGTATGCAACTAATGAAAAACTGTTTTTT
TRBJ1-4 TRBV30 - - CAWRAGTTKVEKLFF TGTGCCTGGAGAGCCGGAACTACGAAGGTCGAAAAACTGTTTTTT
TRBJ1-3 TRBV30 - once CAGGGENSGNTIYF TGTGCCGGCGGGGGCGAAAACTCTGGAAACACCATATATTTT
TRBJ1-2 TRBV11-3 - - CASSLGEYGYTF TGTGCCAGCAGCTTAGGTGAATATGGCTACACCTTC
TRBJ2-2 TRBV19 TRBD2 - CASSIVREGGELFF TGTGCCAGTAGTATCGTACGGGAGGGCGGGGAGCTGTTTTTT
TRBJ2-4 TRBV2 - - CASSLERVVRAKNIQYF TGTGCCAGCAGCCTTGAAAGGGTTGTGAGAGCCAAAAACATTCAGTACTTC
TRBJ2-3 TRBV7-6 TRBD2 - CASSLQSGVTDTQYF TGTGCCAGCAGCTTACAGAGCGGGGTCACAGATACGCAGTATTTT
TRBJ2-3 TRBV4-2 TRBD1 - CASSQVPTGGGTDTQYF TGTGCCAGCAGCCAAGTCCCGACAGGGGGCGGAACAGATACGCAGTATTTT
TRBJ2-2 TRBV19 - - CASSIREAGELFF TGTGCCAGTAGTATTCGGGAAGCCGGGGAGCTGTTTTTT
TRBJ2-7 TRBV7-2 TRBD2 - CASSQGSSGSYEQYF TGTGCCAGCAGCCAGGGAAGTAGCGGGAGCTACGAGCAGTACTTC
TRBJ2-5 TRBV6-1 TRBD1 - CASRRTGLQETQYF TGTGCCAGTCGCCGGACAGGGTTACAAGAGACCCAGTACTTC
TRBJ2-3 TRBV7-7 TRBD1 many CASSMDRGTDTQYF TGTGCTAGCAGCATGGACAGGGGCACAGATACGCAGTATTTT
TRBJ2-2 TRBV11-2 TRBD2 - CASSFTSGSIGELFF TGTGCCAGCAGCTTTACTAGCGGGAGTATCGGGGAGCTGTTTTTT
TRBJ2-1 TRBV18 TRBD2 - CASSPYTSGEQFF TGTGCCAGCTCACCTTATACTAGCGGTGAACAGTTCTTC
TRBJ1-1 TRBV4-2 TRBD1 - CASSQTGQGNTEAFF TGTGCCAGCAGCCAGACGGGACAGGGGAACACTGAAGCTTTCTTT
TRBJ2-3 TRBV27 - - CASSLGLNLRGLISNAQYF TGTGCCAGCAGTTTAGGCCTGAACCTCCGGGGTTTGATCTCAAATGCGCAGTATTTT
TRBJ1-5 TRBV20-1 - - CSAGRGQVRHF TGCAGTGCCGGTAGAGGTCAGGTTCGGCATTTT
TRBJ2-7 TRBV5-1 - once CASSLSRELHEQYF TGCGCCAGCAGCCTAAGTCGGGAGCTGCACGAGCAGTACTTC